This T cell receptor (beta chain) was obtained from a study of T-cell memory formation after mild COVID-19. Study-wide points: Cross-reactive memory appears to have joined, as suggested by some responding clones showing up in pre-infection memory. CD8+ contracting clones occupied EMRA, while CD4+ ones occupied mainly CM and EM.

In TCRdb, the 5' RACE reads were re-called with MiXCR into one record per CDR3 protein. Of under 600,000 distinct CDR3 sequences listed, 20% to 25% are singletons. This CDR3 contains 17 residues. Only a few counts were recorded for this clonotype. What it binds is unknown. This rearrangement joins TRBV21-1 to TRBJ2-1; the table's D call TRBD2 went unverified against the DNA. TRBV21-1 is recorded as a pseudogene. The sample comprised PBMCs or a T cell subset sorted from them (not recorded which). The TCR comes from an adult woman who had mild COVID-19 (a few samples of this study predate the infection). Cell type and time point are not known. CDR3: CASSKALAGGPVSEQFF. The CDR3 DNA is TGTGCCAGCAGCAAAGCGCTCGCGGGGGGGCCGGTGAGTGAGCAGTTCTTC.